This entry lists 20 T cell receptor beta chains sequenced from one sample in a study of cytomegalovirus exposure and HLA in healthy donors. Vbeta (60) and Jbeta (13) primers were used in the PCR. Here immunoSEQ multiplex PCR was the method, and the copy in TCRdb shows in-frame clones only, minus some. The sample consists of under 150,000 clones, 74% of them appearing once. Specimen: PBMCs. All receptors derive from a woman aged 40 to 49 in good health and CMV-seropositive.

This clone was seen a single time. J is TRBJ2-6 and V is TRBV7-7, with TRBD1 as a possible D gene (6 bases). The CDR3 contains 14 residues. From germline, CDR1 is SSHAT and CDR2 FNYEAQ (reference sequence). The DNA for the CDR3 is TGTGCTAGCTCCGAGGGGGCTGGGGCCAACGTCCTGACTTTC. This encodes CASSEGAGANVLTF.

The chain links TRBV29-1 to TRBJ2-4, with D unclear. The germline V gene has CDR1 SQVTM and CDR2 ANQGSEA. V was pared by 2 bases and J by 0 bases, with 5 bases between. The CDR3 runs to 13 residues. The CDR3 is CSVEPLAKNIQYF. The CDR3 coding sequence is TGCAGCGTTGAACCATTAGCCAAAAACATTCAGTACTTC.

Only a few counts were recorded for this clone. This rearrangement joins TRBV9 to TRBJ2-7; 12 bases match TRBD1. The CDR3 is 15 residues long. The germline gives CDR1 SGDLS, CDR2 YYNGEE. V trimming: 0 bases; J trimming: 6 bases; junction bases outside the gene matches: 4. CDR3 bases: TGTGCCAGCAGCGTAGCTTCGGGACAGGGGGCCGAGCAGTACTTC. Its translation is CASSVASGQGAEQYF.

This CDR3 reads CASSQPQGAGNQPQHF. The CDR3 bases are TGCGCCAGCAGCCAGCCACAGGGGGCCGGCAATCAGCCCCAGCATTTT. The rearrangement links TRBV4-1 to TRBJ1-5; 9 bases fit TRBD1. The V segment lost 3 bases and the J segment 2 bases; nucleotides outside the gene matches: 5. The CDR3 has 16 residues. Germline loops: CDR1 MGHRA, CDR2 YSYEKL.

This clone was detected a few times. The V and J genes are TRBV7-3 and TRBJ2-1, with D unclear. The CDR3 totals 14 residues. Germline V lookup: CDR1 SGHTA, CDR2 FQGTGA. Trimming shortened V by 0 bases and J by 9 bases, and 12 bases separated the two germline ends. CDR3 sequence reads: CASSLTGLGGEQFF. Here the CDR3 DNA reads TGTGCCAGCAGCTTAACTGGCCTAGGTGGTGAGCAGTTCTTC.

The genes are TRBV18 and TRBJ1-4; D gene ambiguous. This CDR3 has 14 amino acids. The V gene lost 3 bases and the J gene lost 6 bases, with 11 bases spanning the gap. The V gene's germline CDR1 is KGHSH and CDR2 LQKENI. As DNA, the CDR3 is TGTGCCAGCTCACCCGAGGGAAGGGATGAAAAACTGTTTTTT. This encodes CASSPEGRDEKLFF.

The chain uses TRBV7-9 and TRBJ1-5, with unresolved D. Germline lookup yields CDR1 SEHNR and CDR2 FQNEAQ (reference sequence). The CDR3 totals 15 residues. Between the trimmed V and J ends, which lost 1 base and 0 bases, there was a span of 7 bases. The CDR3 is CASSLGPVSNQPQHF. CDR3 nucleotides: TGTGCCAGCAGCTTAGGGCCAGTTAGCAATCAGCCCCAGCATTTT. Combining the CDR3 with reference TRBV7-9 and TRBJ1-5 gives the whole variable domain DTGVSQNPRHKITKRGQNVTFRCDPISEHNRLYWYRQTLGQGPEFLTYFQNEAQLEKSRLLSDRFSAERPKGSFSTLEIQRTEQGDSAMYLCASSLGPVSNQPQHFGDGTRLSIL.

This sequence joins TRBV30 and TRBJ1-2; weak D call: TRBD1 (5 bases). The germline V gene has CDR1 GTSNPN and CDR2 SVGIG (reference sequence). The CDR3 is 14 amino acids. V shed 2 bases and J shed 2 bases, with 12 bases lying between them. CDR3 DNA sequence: TGTGCCTGGAGTATCGGGGGGGGGAACTATGGCTACACCTTC. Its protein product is CAWSIGGGNYGYTF.

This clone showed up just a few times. The CDR3 reads CASSPGLAEIYSTDTQYF. CDR3 coding DNA: TGCGCCAGCAGCCCGGGACTAGCGGAGATTTATAGCACAGATACGCAGTATTTT. The chain recombines TRBV5-1 with TRBJ2-3; 11 bases agree with TRBD2. In germline, CDR1 is SGHRS, CDR2 YFSETQ. Losses at the gene ends were 4 bases for V and 0 bases for J; bases not matched to a gene: 10. The CDR3 runs to 18 residues.

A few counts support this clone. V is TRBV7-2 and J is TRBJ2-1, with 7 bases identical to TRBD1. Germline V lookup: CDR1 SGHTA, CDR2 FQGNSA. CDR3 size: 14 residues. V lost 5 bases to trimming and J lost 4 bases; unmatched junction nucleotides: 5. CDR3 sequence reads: CASSHGQEYNEQFF. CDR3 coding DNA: TGTGCCAGCAGCCATGGACAGGAATACAATGAGCAGTTCTTC.

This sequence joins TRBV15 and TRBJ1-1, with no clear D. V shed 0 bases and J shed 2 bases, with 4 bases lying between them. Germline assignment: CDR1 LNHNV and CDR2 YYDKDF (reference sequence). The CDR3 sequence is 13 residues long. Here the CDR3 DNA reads TGTGCCACCAGCAGAGACCTTAACACTGAAGCTTTCTTT. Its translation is CATSRDLNTEAFF. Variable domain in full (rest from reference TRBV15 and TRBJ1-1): DAMVIQNPRYQVTQFGKPVTLSCSQTLNHNVMYWYQQKSSQAPKLLFHYYDKDFNNEADTPDNFQSRRPNTSFCFLDIRSPGLGDTAMYLCATSRDLNTEAFFGQGTRLTVV.

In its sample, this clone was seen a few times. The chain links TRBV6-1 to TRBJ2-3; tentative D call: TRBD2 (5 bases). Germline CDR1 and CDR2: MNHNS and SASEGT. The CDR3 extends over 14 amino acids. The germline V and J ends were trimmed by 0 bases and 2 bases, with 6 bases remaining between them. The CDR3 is CASSEARATDTQYF. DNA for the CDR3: TGTGCCAGCAGTGAAGCGCGGGCCACAGATACGCAGTATTTT.

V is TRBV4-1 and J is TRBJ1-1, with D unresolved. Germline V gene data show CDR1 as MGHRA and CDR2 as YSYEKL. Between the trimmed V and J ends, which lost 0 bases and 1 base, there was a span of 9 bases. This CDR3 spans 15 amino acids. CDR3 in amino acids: CASSQDRAGNTEAFF. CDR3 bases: TGCGCCAGCAGCCAAGATAGGGCGGGGAACACTGAAGCTTTCTTT.

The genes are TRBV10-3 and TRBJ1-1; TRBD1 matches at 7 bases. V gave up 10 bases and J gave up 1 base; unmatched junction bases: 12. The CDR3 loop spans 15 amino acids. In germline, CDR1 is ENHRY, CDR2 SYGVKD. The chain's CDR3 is CATEGGGAGNTEAFF. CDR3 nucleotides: TGTGCCACCGAAGGAGGGGGCGCAGGGAACACTGAAGCTTTCTTT.

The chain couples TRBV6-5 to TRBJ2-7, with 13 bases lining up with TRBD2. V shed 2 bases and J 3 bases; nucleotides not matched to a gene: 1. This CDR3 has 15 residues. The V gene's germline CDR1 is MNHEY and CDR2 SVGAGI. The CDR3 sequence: CASSYGTSGDYEQYF. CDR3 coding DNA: TGTGCCAGCAGTTACGGGACTAGCGGGGACTACGAGCAGTACTTC.

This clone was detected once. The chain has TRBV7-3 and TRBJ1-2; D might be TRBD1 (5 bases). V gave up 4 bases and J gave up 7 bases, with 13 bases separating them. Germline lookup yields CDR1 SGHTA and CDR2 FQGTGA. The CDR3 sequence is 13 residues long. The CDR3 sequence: CASSSSGEGGYTF. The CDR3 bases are TGTGCCAGCAGCTCCTCGGGGGAGGGTGGCTACACCTTC.

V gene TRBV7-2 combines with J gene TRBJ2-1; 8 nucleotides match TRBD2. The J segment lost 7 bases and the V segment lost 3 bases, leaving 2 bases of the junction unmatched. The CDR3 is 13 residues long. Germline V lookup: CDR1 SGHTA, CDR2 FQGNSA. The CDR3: CASSFTGGNEQFF. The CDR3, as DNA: TGTGCCAGCAGCTTTACGGGGGGGAATGAGCAGTTCTTC.

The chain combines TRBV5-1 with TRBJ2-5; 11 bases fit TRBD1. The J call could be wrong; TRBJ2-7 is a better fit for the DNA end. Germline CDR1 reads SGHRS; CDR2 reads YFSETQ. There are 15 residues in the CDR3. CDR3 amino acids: CASSLVGQGVYEQYF. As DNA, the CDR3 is TGCGCCAGCAGCTTGGTGGGACAGGGGGTGTACGAGCAGTACTTC.

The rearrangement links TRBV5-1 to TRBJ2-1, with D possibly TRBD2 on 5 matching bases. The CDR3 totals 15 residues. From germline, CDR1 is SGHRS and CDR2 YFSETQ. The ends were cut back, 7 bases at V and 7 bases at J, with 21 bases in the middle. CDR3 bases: TGCGCCAGCGCTTGGGAAAGCAGGAGGAATAATGAGCAGTTCTTC. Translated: CASAWESRRNNEQFF.

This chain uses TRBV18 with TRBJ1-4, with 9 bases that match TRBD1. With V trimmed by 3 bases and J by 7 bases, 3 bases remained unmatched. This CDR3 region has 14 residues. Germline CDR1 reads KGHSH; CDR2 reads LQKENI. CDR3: CASSPGQGREKLFF. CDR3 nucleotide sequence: TGTGCCAGCTCACCCGGACAGGGGCGTGAAAAACTGTTTTTT.